A selection of T cell receptor beta chains follows, all from one sample in a study of radiation and T cells in renal cell carcinoma. Some clones are missing from TCRdb's copy, which holds only in-frame ones; the method was immunoSEQ multiplex PCR. The sample shows about 130,000 clones, 88% of them seen only once. The source material was blood, sampled from a patient whose treatment included radiotherapy and nephrectomy. Receptor source: a woman between 50 and 59 years old with renal cell carcinoma. Both conserved end residues are trimmed from each CDR3. Clone size appears in some rows only: once, few, many, or a class for an expanded clone.

v_gene	abundance	j_gene	CDR3aa
TRBV19	once	TRBJ2-3	ASSTQGGSTDTQY
TRBV5-4	-	TRBJ2-2	ASSLDRRRNTGELF
TRBV5-1	-	TRBJ2-1	ASSQTRGSGGSREQF
TRBV30	-	TRBJ2-1	AWSQRAGLAGNEQF
TRBV4-1	-	TRBJ1-5	ASSQGPGPNSNQPQH
TRBV29-1	-	TRBJ2-5	SVGHLQETQY
TRBV6-1	-	TRBJ1-5	ASRGTDSNQPQH
TRBV28	few	TRBJ1-2	ASSRTRHKYGYT
TRBV9	-	TRBJ2-7	ASSVGQGAWEQY
TRBV7-3	-	TRBJ2-2	ASSLNPNTGELF
TRBV4-1	-	TRBJ1-2	ASSQGQGSTWGYT
TRBV7-9	-	TRBJ2-7	ASSPRQNYEQY
TRBV5-5	-	TRBJ1-2	ASSLSQGRGGYT
TRBV30	-	TRBJ2-5	ACCGLAGQETQY
TRBV6-6	once	TRBJ1-2	ASSSWEGSNYGYT
TRBV7-2	-	TRBJ2-7	ASSYTDREAYEQY
TRBV14	-	TRBJ2-3	ASSPQSGRSTNTQY
TRBV6-1	-	TRBJ2-3	ASSASPEGLRTDTQY
TRBV19	-	TRBJ1-6	ASSPGRRTSPLH
TRBV7-2	-	TRBJ2-5	ASSLAGGKETQY
TRBV5-4	-	TRBJ2-1	ASSFLAGNYNEQF
TRBV5-4	-	TRBJ1-1	ASSSNPTGGYTEAF
TRBV6-6	-	TRBJ2-4	ASSKTGENIQY
TRBV7-8	-	TRBJ2-5	ASSLGGIQETQY
TRBV7-6	-	TRBJ1-5	ASSPTEGEGQPQH
TRBV19	-	TRBJ2-7	ASSIEGVAGSYEQY
TRBV11-1	once	TRBJ2-7	ASSSSDRGYWYEQY
TRBV19	-	TRBJ1-6	ASSIFGGISGSPLH
TRBV5-1	-	TRBJ1-1	ASRPRRAVNTEAF
TRBV11-3	-	TRBJ2-1	ASSLNRDNEQF
TRBV10-2	-	TRBJ1-5	ASSAGDTNQPQH
TRBV6-6	-	TRBJ2-3	ASQRDVASTDTQY
TRBV7-9	-	TRBJ1-1	ASSFLEGGTEAF
TRBV7-8	medium-sized	TRBJ2-3	ASSLEAGATTYTQY
TRBV6-1	-	TRBJ1-2	ASSELGGYT
TRBV11-2	-	TRBJ1-2	ASSPLSGGVGYT
TRBV7-2	-	TRBJ1-2	ASSVDRGYYGYT
TRBV19	few	TRBJ1-2	ASGRGGNYGYT
TRBV13	-	TRBJ1-2	ASSPRYLGYT
TRBV7-9	-	TRBJ1-2	ASSLEAGQVGFNYGYT
TRBV6-6	-	TRBJ2-7	ASNSRTGGYEQY
TRBV7-2	once	TRBJ2-1	ASSGDHNEQF
TRBV5-1	once	TRBJ2-3	ASSLIGAAEDTQY
TRBV5-1	-	TRBJ2-7	ASSKIGYEQY
TRBV15	-	TRBJ2-5	ATSRNSRGGETQY
TRBV2	once	TRBJ2-7	ASSEGWATLSSYEQY
TRBV2	-	TRBJ2-1	ASMKRSLYNEQF
TRBV5-1	-	TRBJ1-1	ASGTGAYTEAF
TRBV5-1	-	TRBJ2-2	ASTYDGARNTGELF
TRBV11-2	once	TRBJ2-7	ASSLDRGRTYEQY
TRBV5-1	-	TRBJ1-5	ASREDSNQPQH
TRBV18	few	TRBJ1-5	ASSPNPNQPQH
TRBV6-5	-	TRBJ2-1	ASKAGHYNEQF
TRBV6-4	-	TRBJ1-1	ASSERAGQHEAF
TRBV30	-	TRBJ2-1	AWDRGSDEQF
TRBV19	-	TRBJ2-1	ASSMSSSGGDYNEQF